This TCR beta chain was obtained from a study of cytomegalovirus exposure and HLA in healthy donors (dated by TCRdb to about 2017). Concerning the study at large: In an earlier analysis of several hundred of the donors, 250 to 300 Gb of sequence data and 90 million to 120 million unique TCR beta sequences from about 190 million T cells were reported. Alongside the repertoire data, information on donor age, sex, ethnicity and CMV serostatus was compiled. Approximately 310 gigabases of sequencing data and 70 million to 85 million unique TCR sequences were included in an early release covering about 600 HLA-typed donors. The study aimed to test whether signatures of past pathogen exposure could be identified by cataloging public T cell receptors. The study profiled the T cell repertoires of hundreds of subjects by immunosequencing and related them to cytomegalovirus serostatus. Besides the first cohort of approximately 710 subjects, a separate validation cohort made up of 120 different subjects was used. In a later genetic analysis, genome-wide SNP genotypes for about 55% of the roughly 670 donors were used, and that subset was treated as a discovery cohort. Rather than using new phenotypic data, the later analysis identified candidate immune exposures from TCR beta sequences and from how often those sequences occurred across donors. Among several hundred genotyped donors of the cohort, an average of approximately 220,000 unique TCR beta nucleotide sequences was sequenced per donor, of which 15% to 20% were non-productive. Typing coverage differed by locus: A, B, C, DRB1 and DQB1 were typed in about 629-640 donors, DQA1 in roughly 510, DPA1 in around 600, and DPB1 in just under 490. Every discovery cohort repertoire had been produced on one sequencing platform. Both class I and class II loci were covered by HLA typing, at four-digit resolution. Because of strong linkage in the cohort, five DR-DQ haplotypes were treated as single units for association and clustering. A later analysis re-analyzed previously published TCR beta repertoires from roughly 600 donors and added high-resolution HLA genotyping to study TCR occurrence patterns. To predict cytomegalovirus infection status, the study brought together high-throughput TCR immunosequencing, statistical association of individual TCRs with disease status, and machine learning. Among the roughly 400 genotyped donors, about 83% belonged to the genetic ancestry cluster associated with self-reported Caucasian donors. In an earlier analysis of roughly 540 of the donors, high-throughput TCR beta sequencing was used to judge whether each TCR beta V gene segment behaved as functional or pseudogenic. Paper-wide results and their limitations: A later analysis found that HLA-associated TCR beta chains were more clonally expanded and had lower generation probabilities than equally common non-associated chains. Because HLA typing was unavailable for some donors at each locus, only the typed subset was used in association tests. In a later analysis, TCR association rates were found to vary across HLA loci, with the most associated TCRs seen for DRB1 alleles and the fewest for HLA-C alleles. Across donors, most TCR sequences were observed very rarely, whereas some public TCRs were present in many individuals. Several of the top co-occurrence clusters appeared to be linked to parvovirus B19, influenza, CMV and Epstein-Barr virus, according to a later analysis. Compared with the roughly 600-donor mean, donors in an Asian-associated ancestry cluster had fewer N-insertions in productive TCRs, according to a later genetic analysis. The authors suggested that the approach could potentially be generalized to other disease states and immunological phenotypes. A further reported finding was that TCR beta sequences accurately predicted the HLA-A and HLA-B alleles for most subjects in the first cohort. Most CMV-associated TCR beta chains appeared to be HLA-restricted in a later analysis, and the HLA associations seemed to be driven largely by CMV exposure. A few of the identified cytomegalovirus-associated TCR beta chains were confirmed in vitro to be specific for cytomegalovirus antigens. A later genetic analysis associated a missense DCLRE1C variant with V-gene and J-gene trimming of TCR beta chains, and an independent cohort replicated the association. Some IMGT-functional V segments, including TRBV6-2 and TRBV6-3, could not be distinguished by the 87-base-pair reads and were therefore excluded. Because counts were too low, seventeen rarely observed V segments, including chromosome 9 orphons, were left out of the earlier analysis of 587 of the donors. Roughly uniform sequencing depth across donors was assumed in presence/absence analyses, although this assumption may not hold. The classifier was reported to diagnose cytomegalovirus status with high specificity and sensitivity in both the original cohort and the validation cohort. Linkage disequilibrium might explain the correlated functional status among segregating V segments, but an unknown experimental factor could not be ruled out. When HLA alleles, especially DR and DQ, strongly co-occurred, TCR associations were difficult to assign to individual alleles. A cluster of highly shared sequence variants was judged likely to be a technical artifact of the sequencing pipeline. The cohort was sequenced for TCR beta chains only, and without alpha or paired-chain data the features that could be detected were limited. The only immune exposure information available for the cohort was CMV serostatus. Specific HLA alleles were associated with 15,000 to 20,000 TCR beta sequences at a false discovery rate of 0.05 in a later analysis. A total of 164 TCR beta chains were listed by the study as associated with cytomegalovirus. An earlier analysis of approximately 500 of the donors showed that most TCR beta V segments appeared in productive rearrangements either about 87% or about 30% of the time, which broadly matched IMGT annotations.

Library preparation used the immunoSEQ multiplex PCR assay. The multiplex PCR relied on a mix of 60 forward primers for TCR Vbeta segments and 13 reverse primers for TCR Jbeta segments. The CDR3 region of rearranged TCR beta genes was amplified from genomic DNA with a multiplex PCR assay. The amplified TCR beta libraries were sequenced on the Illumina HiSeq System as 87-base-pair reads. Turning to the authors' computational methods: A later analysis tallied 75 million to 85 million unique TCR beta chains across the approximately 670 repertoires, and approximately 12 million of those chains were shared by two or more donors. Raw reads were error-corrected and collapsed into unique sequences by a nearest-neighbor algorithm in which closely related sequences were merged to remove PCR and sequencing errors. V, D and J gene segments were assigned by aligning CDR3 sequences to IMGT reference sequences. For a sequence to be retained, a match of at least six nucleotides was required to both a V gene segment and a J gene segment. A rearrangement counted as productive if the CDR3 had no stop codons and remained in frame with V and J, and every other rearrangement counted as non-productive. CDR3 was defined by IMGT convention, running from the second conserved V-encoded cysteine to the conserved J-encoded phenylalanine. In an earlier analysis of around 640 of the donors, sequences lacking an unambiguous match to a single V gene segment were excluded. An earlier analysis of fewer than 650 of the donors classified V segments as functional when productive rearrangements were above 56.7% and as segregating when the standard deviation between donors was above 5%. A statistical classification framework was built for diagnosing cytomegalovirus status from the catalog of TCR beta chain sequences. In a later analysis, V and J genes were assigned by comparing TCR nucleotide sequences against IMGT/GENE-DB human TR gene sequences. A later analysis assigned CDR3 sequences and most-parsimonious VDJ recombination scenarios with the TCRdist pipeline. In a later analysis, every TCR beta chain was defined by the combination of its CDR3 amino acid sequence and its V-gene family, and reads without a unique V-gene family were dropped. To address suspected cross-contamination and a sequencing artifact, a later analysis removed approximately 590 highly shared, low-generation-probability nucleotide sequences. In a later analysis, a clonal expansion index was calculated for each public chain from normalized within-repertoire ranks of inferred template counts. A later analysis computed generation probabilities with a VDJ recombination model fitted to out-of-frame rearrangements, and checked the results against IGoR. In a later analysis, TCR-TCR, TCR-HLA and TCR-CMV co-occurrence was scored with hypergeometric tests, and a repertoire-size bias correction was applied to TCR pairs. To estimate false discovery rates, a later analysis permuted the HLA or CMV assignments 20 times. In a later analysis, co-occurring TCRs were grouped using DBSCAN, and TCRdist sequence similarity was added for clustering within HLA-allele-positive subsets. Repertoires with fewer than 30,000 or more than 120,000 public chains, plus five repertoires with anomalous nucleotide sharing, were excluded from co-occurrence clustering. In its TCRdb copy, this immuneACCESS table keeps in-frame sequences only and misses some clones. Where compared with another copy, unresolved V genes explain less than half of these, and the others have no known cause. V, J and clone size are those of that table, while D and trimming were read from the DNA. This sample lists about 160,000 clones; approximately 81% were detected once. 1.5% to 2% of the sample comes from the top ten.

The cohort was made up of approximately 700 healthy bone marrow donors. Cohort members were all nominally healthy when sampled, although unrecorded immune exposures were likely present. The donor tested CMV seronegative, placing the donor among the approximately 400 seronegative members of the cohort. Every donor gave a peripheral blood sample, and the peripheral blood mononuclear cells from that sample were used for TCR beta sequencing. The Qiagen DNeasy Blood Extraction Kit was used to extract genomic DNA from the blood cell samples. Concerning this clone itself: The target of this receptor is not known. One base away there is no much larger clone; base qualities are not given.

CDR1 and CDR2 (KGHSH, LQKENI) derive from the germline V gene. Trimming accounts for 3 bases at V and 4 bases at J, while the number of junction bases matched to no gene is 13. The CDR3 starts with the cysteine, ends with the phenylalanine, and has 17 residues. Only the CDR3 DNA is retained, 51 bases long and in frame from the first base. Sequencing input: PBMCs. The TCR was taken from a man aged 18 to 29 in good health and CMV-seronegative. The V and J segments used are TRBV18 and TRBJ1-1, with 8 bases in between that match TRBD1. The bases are TGTGCCAGCTCACCGTTAGGACAGGGTTTAGTCCGCACTGAAGCTTTCTTT. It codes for CASSPLGQGLVRTEAFF.